This T cell receptor (beta chain) was obtained from a study of T cell repertoires in cytomegalovirus infection (dated by TCRdb to between 2018 and 2021). Notes on the research overall: Peptide stimulations targeted recently identified HLA-C-restricted CMV epitopes, whose presentation resists viral immunomodulation, together with well-studied HLA-B-restricted epitopes. Because public TCR beta signatures pointed to carriage of CMV infection together with the matching HLA type, the HLA type of each donor mattered for the analysis.

The run used an Illumina HiSeq 1500. TCRdb passed the public sequencing reads through fastp at Q25 and MiXCR, retaining productive beta sequences. Each record represents a unique CDR3 protein, reported with the most common genes and DNA among its rows. The sample table records about 110,000 distinct CDR3 sequences; around 29% of these occur just once. The ten largest clones capture about three quarters of the sample. CDR1 and CDR2 (SGHAT, FQNNGV) derive from the germline V gene. From V the trimming removes 2 bases and from J it removes 5 bases, while the gene matches leave 12 bases of the junction unaccounted for. The CDR3 runs 17 amino acids, cysteine and phenylalanine included. Only the CDR3 portion is preserved as DNA: 51 bases, with reading frame beginning at the first base. The investigation overall reported the following: In the ex vivo response, HLA-C-restricted CMV-specific TCR beta clonotypes were dominant, and in two of eight donors the single most frequent clonotype came from this HLA-C-restricted group. Cumulative frequency of public TCR beta family members discriminated carriers of CMV infection plus the relevant HLA type in this cohort and an independent 352-donor cohort.

This clonotype was seen many times. No cognate antigen has been identified for it. No base quality information exists; no much larger clone differs at one position. What the treatment or condition label conveys for this sample: in vitro stimulation with specific CMV peptide epitopes to enrich CMV-specific T cells. The source was CD8+ T cells from cultured PBMCs, collected from culture after CMV antigen stimulation. This clonotype was obtained from a human donor in good health (CMV status not recorded). Some clones in this sample may be carry-over from other donors' samples. The sequence joins TRBV11-2 to TRBJ2-5; 9 of the junction bases match TRBD1. The nucleotide sequence reads as follows: TGTGCCAGCAGCTTACGGCCTACCCGGGACAGGGTTGAGACCCAGTACTTC. Translated, this is CASSLRPTRDRVETQYF.